The 29 T cell receptor beta chains below were found in one sample sequenced in a study of blood T cell repertoires in COVID-19. Sequenced by immunoSEQ multiplex PCR; TCRdb stores in-frame clones only, minus some. Of roughly 250,000 clones listed, 83% are singletons. Sequencing was performed on peripheral blood. These receptors were collected from a human donor in a cohort sampled during active COVID-19.

V and J are TRBV28 and TRBJ2-7, with 11 bases matching TRBD2. Trimming at V came to 7 bases and at J to 2 bases, leaving 13 bases not matched to a gene. The V gene's germline CDR1 is MDHEN and CDR2 SYDVKM. The CDR3 is made up of 17 amino acids. For the CDR3, the DNA is TGTGCCAGCACCAGACCGGGACTAGCGGAATCCACCTACGAGCAGTACTTC. This gives the protein CASTRPGLAESTYEQYF.

The chain joins TRBV28 to TRBJ1-4; the match to TRBD1 covers 8 bases. The CDR3 spans 15 residues. Trimming at V came to 6 bases and at J to 8 bases, leaving 11 bases not matched to a gene. The V gene's germline CDR1 is MDHEN and CDR2 SYDVKM. The CDR3 spells CASSEEGRGREKLFF. Written as DNA, the CDR3 is TGTGCCAGCAGCGAAGAGGGCAGGGGGCGGGAAAAACTGTTTTTT. The full variable domain, with the rest looked up from reference TRBV28 and TRBJ1-4, is DVKVTQSSRYLVKRTGEKVFLECVQDMDHENMFWYRQDPGLGLRLIYFSYDVKMKEKGDIPEGYSVSREKKERFSLILESASTNQTSMYLCASSEEGRGREKLFFGSGTQLSVL.

CDR3 coding DNA: TGTGCCAGCAGTTGGACAGTTGACAGTGGTGGCTACACCTTC. This encodes CASSWTVDSGGYTF. The chain uses TRBV6-2 or TRBV6-3 and TRBJ1-2; perhaps TRBD1 as D (6 bases). The V end lost 4 bases, the J end lost 7 bases, and 16 bases lay between the germline ends. Per the germline V gene, CDR1 is MNHEY and CDR2 is SVGEGT. This CDR3 region has 14 residues.

This rearrangement joins TRBV7-3 to TRBJ2-2; 8 nucleotides line up with TRBD1. V trimming: 5 bases; J trimming: 4 bases; junction bases outside the gene matches: 6. Germline CDR1 reads SGHTA; CDR2 reads FQGTGA. This CDR3 region has 15 residues. In nucleotides, the CDR3 is TGTGCCAGCAGCCCGGACAGGGTTAGCACCGGGGAGCTGTTTTTT. Protein sequence: CASSPDRVSTGELFF.

The chain is built from TRBV3-1 (or the pseudogene TRBV3-2) and TRBJ2-1; 15 bases fit TRBD2. Germline assignment: CDR1 LGHDT and CDR2 YNNKEL (reference sequence). The junction had 9 bases not matched to a gene; V was cut back by 4 bases and J by 8 bases. The CDR3 spans 17 residues. The CDR3 nucleotides are TGTGCCAGCAGCCGAACCGGACTAGCGGGGGGGCCGGATGAGCAGTTCTTC. Translation gives CASSRTGLAGGPDEQFF.

The V gene is TRBV6-5, the J gene TRBJ2-7, with 11 bases aligning to TRBD2. The CDR3 consists of 15 residues. Per the germline V gene, CDR1 is MNHEY and CDR2 is SVGAGI. Trimming took 4 bases from V and 3 from J; bases not matched to a gene: 5. The CDR3 nucleotides read TGTGCCAGCAGTTTGGGACTAGCGGCAGGCTACGAGCAGTACTTC. Translated: CASSLGLAAGYEQYF.

The gene calls are TRBV11-2 and TRBJ2-5; perhaps TRBD2 as D (5 bases). CDR1 and CDR2 from the germline V gene are SGHAT and FQNNGV. The CDR3 has 18 amino acids. Trimming removed 1 base at V and 5 bases at J, with 23 bases between. CDR3 sequence reads: CASSLGGWSDPSGETQYF. DNA of the CDR3: TGTGCCAGCAGCTTAGGAGGGTGGTCAGATCCCTCGGGGGAGACCCAGTACTTC.

This clone occurred a few times. The chain is built from TRBV28 and TRBJ1-6; no reliable D call. Germline CDR1 reads MDHEN; CDR2 reads SYDVKM. The CDR3 consists of 12 residues. Trimming left V 11 bases short and J 10 bases short, with 15 bases between. DNA of the CDR3: TGTGCCTCCGGCTTGGAGGAATCACCCCTCCACTTT. Amino acids: CASGLEESPLHF.

This clone was found once. This chain links TRBV29-1 with TRBJ2-2; TRBD1 matches at 10 bases. Per germline, CDR1 SQVTM and CDR2 ANQGSEA. This CDR3 contains 14 residues. V was pared by 5 bases and J by 6 bases, with 6 bases of the junction left unmatched. CDR3 coding DNA: TGCAGCGTTAAGACCGGGACAGGGGCCGGGGAGCTGTTTTTT. This codes for CSVKTGTGAGELFF.

In its sample, this clone was seen once. The chain recombines TRBV7-9 with TRBJ2-2, with D hard to call. The CDR3 consists of 16 residues. Germline values: CDR1 SEHNR, CDR2 FQNEAQ (reference sequence). Trimming took 1 base from V and 4 from J, leaving 13 bases between them. CDR3 amino acids: CASSLVARAGTGELFF. CDR3 DNA: TGTGCCAGCAGCTTAGTTGCTCGTGCAGGCACCGGGGAGCTGTTTTTT.

This sequence joins TRBV29-1 and TRBJ2-4; D gene uncertain. Germline assignment: CDR1 SQVTM and CDR2 ANQGSEA. There are 13 residues in the CDR3. V was shortened by 4 bases and J by 0 bases, with 7 bases between the two germline ends. The CDR3: CSVAPVAKNIQYF. As DNA, the CDR3 is TGCAGCGTTGCCCCGGTAGCCAAAAACATTCAGTACTTC.

This chain links TRBV12-5 with TRBJ2-1, with 10 bases fitting TRBD2. The germline V gene has CDR1 LGHNT and CDR2 FRNRAP. The ends lost 1 base at V and 4 bases at J; junction bases unmatched: 10. This CDR3 region has 18 residues. The CDR3 loop is CASGLGTPGLAYYNEQFF. CDR3 DNA sequence: TGTGCTAGTGGTTTGGGTACTCCGGGACTAGCGTATTACAATGAGCAGTTCTTC.

V is TRBV1 and J is TRBJ2-1; TRBD2, the table's D call, lacks a check against the DNA. TRBV1 corresponds to a pseudogene. This CDR3 is built from 16 residues. The CDR3 sequence: CTSSQEGAGGRNEQFF. The CDR3 DNA sequence: TGCACCAGCAGCCAAGAGGGAGCGGGAGGTCGAAATGAGCAGTTCTTC.

The chain uses TRBV24-1 and TRBJ2-2; the match to TRBD2 covers 8 bases. The CDR3 consists of 17 residues. Looked up from germline, CDR1 is KGHDR and CDR2 is SFDVKD. Losses at the gene ends were 2 bases for V and 5 bases for J; bases not matched to a gene: 9. The CDR3 spells CATSDSTAGGRTGELFF. CDR3 coding DNA: TGTGCCACCAGTGATTCCACCGCGGGGGGCAGGACCGGGGAGCTGTTTTTT.

V and J are TRBV6-5 and TRBJ1-3; D is unresolved. V lost 8 bases, J lost 2 bases, and 10 bases lay in between. The CDR3 is 13 residues long. Germline loops: CDR1 MNHEY, CDR2 SVGAGI. CDR3 in DNA: TGTGCCAGCCTCTCTCCGGCTGGAAACACCATATATTTT. Amino acids: CASLSPAGNTIYF.

The genes are TRBV19 and TRBJ2-5, with 12 bases matching TRBD2. This CDR3 has 15 amino acids. Germline-derived CDR1 and CDR2 are LNHDA and SQIVND (reference sequence). Trimming cost V 8 bases and J 4 bases; bases outside gene matches: 8. CDR3 coding DNA: TGTGCCAGTCGGACTAGCGGGACTCTCCCAGAGACCCAGTACTTC. Protein product: CASRTSGTLPETQYF.

V is TRBV5-5 and J is TRBJ2-1; D is uncertain. V dropped 4 bases and J dropped 0 bases, with 8 bases sitting between them. The CDR3 consists of 14 residues. Germline-derived CDR1 and CDR2 are SGHKS and YYEKEE (reference sequence). The CDR3 region has the DNA TGTGCCAGCAGCCCGGAGAGCTCCTACAATGAGCAGTTCTTC. As protein: CASSPESSYNEQFF. The whole variable domain, remainder taken from reference TRBV5-5 and TRBJ2-1, is DAGVTQSPTHLIKTRGQQVTLRCSPISGHKSVSWYQQVLGQGPQFIFQYYEKEERGRGNFPDRFSARQFPNYSSELNVNALLLGDSALYLCASSPESSYNEQFFGPGTRLTVL.

Remarks on this clone: The same CDR3 can be traced to other DNA sequences in this sample. The chain carries TRBV28 and TRBJ2-7; 11 nucleotides align to TRBD2. The V segment lost 4 bases and the J segment 3 bases; nucleotides outside the gene matches: 5. The germline V gene has CDR1 MDHEN and CDR2 SYDVKM. The CDR3 runs to 15 residues. For the CDR3, the DNA is TGTGCCAGCAGTTCGGGACTAGCGGAAATCTACGAGCAGTACTTC. It specifies CASSSGLAEIYEQYF.

V usage is TRBV5-1 and J usage is TRBJ2-1, with TRBD2 matching over 8 bases. The ends lost 5 bases at V and 4 bases at J; junction bases unmatched: 2. The length of the CDR3 is 13 residues. CDR1 and CDR2 from the germline V gene are SGHRS and YFSETQ. The CDR3 sequence is CASREREYNEQFF. CDR3 nucleotide sequence: TGCGCCAGCAGGGAGCGGGAGTACAATGAGCAGTTCTTC.

In this sample, this clone turned up many times. This chain uses TRBV7-9 with TRBJ1-1, with TRBD1 matching over 7 bases. CDR3 length equals 16 residues. CDR1 SEHNR and CDR2 FQNEAQ come from the germline V gene (reference sequence). V lost 6 bases to trimming and J lost 0 bases; unmatched junction nucleotides: 10. CDR3 protein: CASRGAGGGVNTEAFF. Here the CDR3 DNA reads TGTGCCAGCAGAGGAGCAGGGGGTGGCGTGAACACTGAAGCTTTCTTT.

The chain couples TRBV18 to TRBJ2-6; D is unclear. The CDR3 extends over 14 amino acids. Trimming took off 5 bases at V and 2 bases at J, with 7 bases between the two ends. CDR1 and CDR2 (germline): KGHSH, LQKENI. The CDR3 loop is CASSELTGANVLTF. The DNA for the CDR3 is TGTGCCAGCTCAGAGTTAACTGGGGCCAACGTCCTGACTTTC.

The chain recombines TRBV6-5 with TRBJ1-2, with D possibly matching TRBD1 (5 bases). Germline V CDR1 and CDR2: MNHEY, SVGAGI. This CDR3 is 14 amino acids long. V was shortened by 7 bases and J by 2 bases, with 14 bases between the two germline ends. The CDR3 sequence: CASIPGRANYGYTF. Written as DNA, the CDR3 is TGTGCCAGCATTCCGGGCAGGGCCAACTATGGCTACACCTTC.

This clone was found once. The rearrangement links TRBV28 to TRBJ1-2, with D possibly TRBD1 on 6 matching bases. The germline gives CDR1 MDHEN, CDR2 SYDVKM. There are 12 residues in the CDR3. Between the trimmed V and J ends, which lost 5 bases and 7 bases, there was a span of 11 bases. CDR3 DNA: TGTGCCAGCAGTAACAGGGCCAGTGGCTACACCTTC. Translation gives CASSNRASGYTF.

The CDR3 DNA follows: TGTGCCAGCAGCTGGGACAGGGGGAAAGAGACCCAGTACTTC. Encoded protein: CASSWDRGKETQYF. This chain joins TRBV6-5 and TRBJ2-5; TRBD1 aligns across 11 bases. Germline CDR1 reads MNHEY; CDR2 reads SVGAGI. The CDR3 is made up of 14 amino acids. The junction had 3 bases not matched to a gene; V was cut back by 6 bases and J by 3 bases.

The chain joins TRBV19 to TRBJ2-1; 16 positions agree with TRBD2. The V segment lost 5 bases and the J segment 7 bases; nucleotides outside the gene matches: 5. This CDR3 has 16 amino acids. The germline CDR1 and CDR2 sequences are LNHDA and SQIVND (reference sequence). The chain's CDR3 is CASSLGLAGGQNEQFF. CDR3 coding DNA: TGTGCCAGTAGTCTGGGACTAGCGGGAGGGCAGAATGAGCAGTTCTTC.

This chain connects TRBV5-4 to TRBJ1-1; no clear D gene. V dropped 0 bases and J dropped 0 bases, with 6 bases sitting between them. CDR1 is SGHNT and CDR2 is YYREEE in the germline V gene (reference sequence). The CDR3 consists of 14 residues. The CDR3 spells CASSLAGMNTEAFF. In DNA, the CDR3 is TGTGCCAGCAGCTTGGCCGGGATGAACACTGAAGCTTTCTTT. The full variable domain, completed using reference TRBV5-4 and TRBJ1-1, is ETGVTQSPTHLIKTRGQQVTLRCSSQSGHNTVSWYQQALGQGPQFIFQYYREEENGRGNFPPRFSGLQFPNYSSELNVNALELDDSALYLCASSLAGMNTEAFFGQGTRLTVV.

The gene calls are TRBV24-1 and TRBJ1-1, with D possibly being TRBD1 (5 bases). This CDR3 comprises 12 residues. The V gene's germline CDR1 is KGHDR and CDR2 SFDVKD. V lost 3 bases, J lost 7 bases, and 8 bases lay in between. In nucleotides, the CDR3 is TGTGCCACCAGTGATCCAACAGGTGAAGCTTTCTTT. Its protein is CATSDPTGEAFF.

The V and J genes are TRBV14 and TRBJ2-7, with 8 nucleotides matching TRBD2. The V gene end was trimmed by 4 bases and the J gene end by 6 bases; junction bases not matched to a gene: 11. Germline V gives CDR1 SGHDN, CDR2 FVKESK. The CDR3 runs to 15 residues. The CDR3 here is CASSPQVGGGGEQYF. CDR3 DNA: TGTGCCAGCAGCCCCCAGGTCGGGGGGGGAGGCGAGCAGTACTTC.

This chain joins TRBV10-3 and TRBJ2-3; TRBD2 matches at 8 bases. This CDR3 spans 17 amino acids. V lost 2 bases, J lost 0 bases, and 7 bases stayed unmatched. CDR1 and CDR2 from the germline V gene are ENHRY and SYGVKD. The CDR3 is CAISEPAAGGSTDTQYF. CDR3 nucleotides: TGTGCCATCAGTGAGCCGGCCGCGGGAGGTAGCACAGATACGCAGTATTTT.